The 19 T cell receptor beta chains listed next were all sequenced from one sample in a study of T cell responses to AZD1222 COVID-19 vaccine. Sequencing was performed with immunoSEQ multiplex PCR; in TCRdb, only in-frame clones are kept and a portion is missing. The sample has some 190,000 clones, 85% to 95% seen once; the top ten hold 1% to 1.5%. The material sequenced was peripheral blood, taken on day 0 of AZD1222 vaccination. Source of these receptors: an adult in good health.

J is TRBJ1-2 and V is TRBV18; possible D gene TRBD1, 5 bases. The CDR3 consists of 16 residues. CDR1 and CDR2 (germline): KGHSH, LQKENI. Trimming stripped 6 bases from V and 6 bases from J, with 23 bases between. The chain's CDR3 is CASSPSEAMGGHGYTF. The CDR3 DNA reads TGTGCCAGCTCCCCTTCGGAGGCGATGGGGGGTCATGGCTACACCTTC.

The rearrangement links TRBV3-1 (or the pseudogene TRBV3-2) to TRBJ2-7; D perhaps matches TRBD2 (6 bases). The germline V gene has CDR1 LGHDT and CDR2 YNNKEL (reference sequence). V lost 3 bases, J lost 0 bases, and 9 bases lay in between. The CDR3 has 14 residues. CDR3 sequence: CASSQGSGSYEQYF. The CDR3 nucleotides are TGTGCCAGCAGCCAGGGTAGCGGCTCCTACGAGCAGTACTTC.

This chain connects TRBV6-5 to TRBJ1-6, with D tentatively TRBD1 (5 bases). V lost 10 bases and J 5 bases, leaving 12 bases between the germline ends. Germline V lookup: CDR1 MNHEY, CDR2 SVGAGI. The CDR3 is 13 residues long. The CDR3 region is CATQGGNNSPLHF. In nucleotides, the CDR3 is TGTGCCACCCAGGGAGGAAATAATTCACCCCTCCACTTT.

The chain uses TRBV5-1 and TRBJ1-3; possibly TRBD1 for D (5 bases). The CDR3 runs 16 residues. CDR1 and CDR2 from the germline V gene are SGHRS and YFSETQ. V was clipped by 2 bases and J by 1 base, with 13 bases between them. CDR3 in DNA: TGCGCCAGCAGCTTAATGGGAGGGGAATCTGGAAACACCATATATTTT. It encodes CASSLMGGESGNTIYF.

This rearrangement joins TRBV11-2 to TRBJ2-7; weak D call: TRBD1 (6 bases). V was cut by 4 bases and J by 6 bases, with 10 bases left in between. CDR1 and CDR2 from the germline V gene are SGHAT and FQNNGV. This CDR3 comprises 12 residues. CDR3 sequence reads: CASSSNRAEQYF. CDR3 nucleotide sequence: TGTGCCAGCAGCTCTAACAGGGCCGAGCAGTACTTC.

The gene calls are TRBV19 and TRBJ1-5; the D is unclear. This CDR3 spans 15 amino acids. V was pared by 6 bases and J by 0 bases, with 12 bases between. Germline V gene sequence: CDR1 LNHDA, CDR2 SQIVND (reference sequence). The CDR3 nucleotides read TGTGCCAGTAGACCCGGCGGGTATAGCAATCAGCCCCAGCATTTT. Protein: CASRPGGYSNQPQHF.

As DNA, the CDR3 is TGTGCCAGCAGCCCAGACAGGAATCAGCCCCAGCATTTT. Residues: CASSPDRNQPQHF. This sequence joins TRBV27 and TRBJ1-5; D may be TRBD1 (6 bases). The CDR3 loop spans 13 amino acids. From germline, CDR1 is MNHEY and CDR2 SMNVEV (reference sequence). Trimming took 6 bases from V and 4 from J, leaving 10 bases between them.

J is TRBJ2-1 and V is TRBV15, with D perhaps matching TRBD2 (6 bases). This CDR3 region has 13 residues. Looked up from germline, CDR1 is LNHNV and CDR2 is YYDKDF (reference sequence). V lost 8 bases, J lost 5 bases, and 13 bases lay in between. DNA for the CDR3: TGTGCCACCGGAGGGAGGATCCACAATGAGCAGTTCTTC. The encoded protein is CATGGRIHNEQFF.

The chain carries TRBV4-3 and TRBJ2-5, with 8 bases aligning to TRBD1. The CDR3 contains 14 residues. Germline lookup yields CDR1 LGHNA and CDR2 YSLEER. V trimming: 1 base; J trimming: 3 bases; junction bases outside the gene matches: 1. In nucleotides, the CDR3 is TGCGCCAGCAGCCAAGGACAGGGGAAAGAGACCCAGTACTTC. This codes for CASSQGQGKETQYF.

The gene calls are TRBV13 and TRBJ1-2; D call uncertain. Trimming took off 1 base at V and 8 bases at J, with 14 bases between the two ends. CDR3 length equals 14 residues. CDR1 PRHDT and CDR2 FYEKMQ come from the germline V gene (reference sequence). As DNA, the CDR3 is TGTGCCAGCAGCTTAGAGACCAGTCCGGGCGGCTACACCTTC. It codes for CASSLETSPGGYTF.

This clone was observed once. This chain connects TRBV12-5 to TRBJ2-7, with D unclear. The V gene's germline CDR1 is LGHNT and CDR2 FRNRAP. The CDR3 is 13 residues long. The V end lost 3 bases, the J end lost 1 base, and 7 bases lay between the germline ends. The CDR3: CASGFAESYEQYF. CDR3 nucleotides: TGTGCTAGTGGTTTCGCAGAGTCCTACGAGCAGTACTTC.

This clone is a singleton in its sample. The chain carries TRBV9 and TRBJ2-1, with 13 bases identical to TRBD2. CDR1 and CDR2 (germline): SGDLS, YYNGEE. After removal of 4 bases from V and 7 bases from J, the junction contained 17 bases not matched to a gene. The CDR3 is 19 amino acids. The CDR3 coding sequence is TGTGCCAGCAGCTCCCAGGGGGGGACTAGCGGGGACCGTGGGAATGAGCAGTTCTTC. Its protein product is CASSSQGGTSGDRGNEQFF.

The CDR3: CASSVTGTGELFF. The CDR3 nucleotides read TGTGCCAGTAGTGTGACAGGGACCGGGGAGCTGTTTTTT. J is TRBJ2-2 and V is TRBV19, with 7 bases lining up with TRBD1. V was clipped by 5 bases and J by 5 bases; unmatched bases: 2. CDR3 size: 13 residues. The V gene's germline CDR1 is LNHDA and CDR2 SQIVND (reference sequence).

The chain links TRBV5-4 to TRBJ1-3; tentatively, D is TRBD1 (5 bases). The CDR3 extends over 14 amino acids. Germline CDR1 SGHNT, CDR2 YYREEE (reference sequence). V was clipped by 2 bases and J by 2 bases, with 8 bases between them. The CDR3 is CASSFGGAGNTIYF. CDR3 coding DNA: TGTGCCAGCAGCTTCGGGGGAGCTGGAAACACCATATATTTT. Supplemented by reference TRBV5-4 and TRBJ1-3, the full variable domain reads ETGVTQSPTHLIKTRGQQVTLRCSSQSGHNTVSWYQQALGQGPQFIFQYYREEENGRGNFPPRFSGLQFPNYSSELNVNALELDDSALYLCASSFGGAGNTIYFGEGSWLTVV.

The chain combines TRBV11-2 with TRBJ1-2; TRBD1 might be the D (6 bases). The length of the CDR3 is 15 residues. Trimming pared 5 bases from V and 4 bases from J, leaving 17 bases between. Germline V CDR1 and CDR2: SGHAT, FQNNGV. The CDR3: CASSPTGGQTYGYTF. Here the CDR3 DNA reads TGTGCCAGCAGCCCAACCGGGGGGCAGACCTATGGCTACACCTTC.

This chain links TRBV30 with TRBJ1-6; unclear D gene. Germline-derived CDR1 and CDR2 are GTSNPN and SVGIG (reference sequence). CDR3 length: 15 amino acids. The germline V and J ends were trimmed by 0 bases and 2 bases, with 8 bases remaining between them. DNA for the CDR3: TGTGCCTGGAGTGTAACGACCCCCTATAATTCACCCCTCCACTTT. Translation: CAWSVTTPYNSPLHF.

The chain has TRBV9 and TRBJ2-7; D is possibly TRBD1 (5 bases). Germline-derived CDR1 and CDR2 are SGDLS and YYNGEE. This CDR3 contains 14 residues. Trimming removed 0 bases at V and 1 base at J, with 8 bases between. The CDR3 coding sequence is TGTGCCAGCAGCGTAGCTGCAGGGTCCTACGAGCAGTACTTC. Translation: CASSVAAGSYEQYF.

The CDR3 loop reads CASSFGDPGQGTLYEQYF. The CDR3 DNA sequence: TGTGCCAGCAGCTTCGGGGACCCGGGACAGGGGACACTTTACGAGCAGTACTTC. The chain is built from TRBV7-6 and TRBJ2-7; 10 bases fit TRBD1. CDR1 and CDR2 from the germline V gene are SGHVS and FNYEAQ. CDR3 size: 18 residues. J lost 4 bases, V lost 3 bases, and 15 bases had no gene match. The full variable domain, with the rest looked up from reference TRBV7-6 and TRBJ2-7, is GAGVSQSPRYKVTKRGQDVALRCDPISGHVSLYWYRQALGQGPEFLTYFNYEAQQDKSGLPNDRFSAERPEGSISTLTIQRTEQRDSAMYRCASSFGDPGQGTLYEQYFGPGTRLTVT.

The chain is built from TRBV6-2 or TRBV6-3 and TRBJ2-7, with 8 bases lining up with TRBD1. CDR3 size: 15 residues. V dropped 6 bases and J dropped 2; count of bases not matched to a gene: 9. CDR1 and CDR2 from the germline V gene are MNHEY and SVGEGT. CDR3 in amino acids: CASSQPGTGTYEQYF. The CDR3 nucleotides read TGTGCCAGCAGCCAGCCCGGGACAGGAACCTACGAGCAGTACTTC.